The present T cell receptor (beta chain) was sequenced within a study of T cells after yellow fever vaccination. MiXCR was run by TCRdb on the 5' RACE reads, yielding one entry per CDR3 protein. The data hold around 360,000 distinct CDR3 sequences, with under 14% observed a single time. Study observations and caveats: Researchers report a weaker secondary response that nonetheless peaked faster, day 5 versus 15. Repertoires obtained by FACS sorting could include abundant clonotypes that entered as contaminants from the bulk population.

The CDR3 is 13 residues long. V lost 10 bases to trimming and J lost 5 bases; unmatched junction nucleotides: 8. Germline V gene data show CDR1 as MNHEY and CDR2 as SVGAGI. Note on this clonotype: As yet, its antigen is unknown.

The chain has TRBV6-5 and TRBJ1-2, with 9 bases that match TRBD1. The sequence was collected from a young man who received the YFV17D yellow fever vaccine. Sequences were derived from PBMCs, sampled on the day of the first yellow fever vaccination. The CDR3 bases are TGTGCCACTTCCCCCGGACAGGGGTATGGCTACACCTTC. Protein: CATSPGQGYGYTF.